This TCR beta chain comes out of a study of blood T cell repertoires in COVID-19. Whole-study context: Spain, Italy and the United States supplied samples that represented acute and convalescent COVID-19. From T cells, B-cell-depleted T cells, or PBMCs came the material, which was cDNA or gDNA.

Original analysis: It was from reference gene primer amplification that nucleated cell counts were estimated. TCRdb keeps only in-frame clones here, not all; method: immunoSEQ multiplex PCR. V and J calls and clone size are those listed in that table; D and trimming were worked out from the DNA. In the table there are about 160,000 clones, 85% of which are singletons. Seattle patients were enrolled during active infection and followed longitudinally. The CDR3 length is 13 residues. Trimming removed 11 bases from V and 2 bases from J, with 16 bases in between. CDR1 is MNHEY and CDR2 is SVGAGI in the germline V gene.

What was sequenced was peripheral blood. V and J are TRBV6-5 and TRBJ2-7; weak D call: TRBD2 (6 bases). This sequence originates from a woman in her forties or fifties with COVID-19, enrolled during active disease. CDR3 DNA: TGTGCCGGTCGCGTGGAGGGGACCTACGAGCAGTACTTC. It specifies CAGRVEGTYEQYF.